This entry lists 9 T cell receptor beta chains sequenced from one sample in a study of T-cell reconstitution after alpha-beta-depleted transplantation in children (dated by TCRdb to about 2016). Receptors were amplified or captured by PCR. The sequencer was an Illumina HiSeq 2500. Molecular barcoding was employed in the preparation of TCR libraries, with unique molecular identifiers being used to normalize TCRbeta repertoire quantification. In TCRdb, the public reads were trimmed at Q25 with fastp and aligned with MiXCR, with productive beta chains retained. Each CDR3 protein gets just one entry, which takes the most common genes and DNA from the rows behind it. Present in this sample are a few hundred thousand distinct CDR3 sequences, around an eighth of which were seen just once. Of the sample, 4.5% to 6% falls within the top ten clones. The material sequenced was PBMCs from the stem cell graft donor, taken from the stem cell graft. The source is a human donor who donated a stem cell graft to a child with combined immunodeficiency.

This sequence joins TRBV19 and TRBJ2-7; 8 bases map to TRBD2. CDR3 length: 16 residues. V shed 4 bases, J shed 0 bases, and the junction held 8 bases outside the gene matches. Germline CDR1 LNHDA, CDR2 SQIVND (reference sequence). The CDR3 loop is CASSKTSAVLSYEQYF. For the CDR3, the DNA is TGTGCCAGTAGTAAGACTAGCGCGGTTCTCTCCTACGAGCAGTACTTC.

In its sample, this clonotype was seen a few times. The chain employs TRBV6-2 or TRBV6-3 and TRBJ2-1; D not resolved. CDR3 size: 18 residues. Germline-derived CDR1 and CDR2 are MNHEY and SVGEGT. Trimming removed 2 bases from V and 3 bases from J, with 20 bases in between. CDR3 region: CASSYPTAKGTYYNEQFF. The CDR3, as DNA: TGTGCCAGCAGTTACCCAACCGCAAAGGGTACATACTACAATGAGCAGTTCTTC.

This clonotype was observed at least ten times. Here the CDR3 DNA reads TGTGCCAGCACTCTGGGACTAGCTTACTACGAGCAGTACTTC. Its protein product is CASTLGLAYYEQYF. V and J are TRBV12-3 or TRBV12-4 and TRBJ2-7, with 9 bases lining up with TRBD2. V trimming: 7 bases; J trimming: 3 bases; junction bases outside the gene matches: 7. The CDR3 extends over 14 amino acids.

The rearrangement uses TRBV6-1 and TRBJ2-3; 14 bases are a match to TRBD2. Looked up from germline, CDR1 is MNHNS and CDR2 is SASEGT. The V gene end was trimmed by 6 bases and the J gene end by 2 bases; junction bases not matched to a gene: 7. The CDR3 totals 17 residues. CDR3 in DNA: TGTGCCAGCAGAGGACTAGCGGGAGGCCGGAACACAGATACGCAGTATTTT. This gives the protein CASRGLAGGRNTDTQYF.

This clonotype has just a few counts. The rearrangement joins TRBV5-1 to TRBJ2-4, with 8 bases matching TRBD1. Looked up from germline, CDR1 is SGHRS and CDR2 is YFSETQ. V was clipped by 5 bases and J by 6 bases; unmatched bases: 7. The CDR3 length is 14 residues. CDR3 region: CASRADRVGNIQYF. The CDR3 DNA sequence: TGCGCCAGCAGAGCGGACAGGGTCGGAAACATTCAGTACTTC.

The chain couples TRBV2 to TRBJ2-7, with D perhaps matching TRBD1 or TRBD2 (5 bases each). Germline loops: CDR1 SNHLY, CDR2 FYNNEI. The V end lost 3 bases, the J end lost 4 bases, and 16 bases lay between the germline ends. The CDR3 has 15 amino acids. CDR3 sequence (DNA): TGTGCCAGCAGTGATCTCAGGGTCGGGATATACGAGCAGTACTTC. Translation: CASSDLRVGIYEQYF.

The chain links TRBV3-1 to TRBJ2-1; 11 positions match TRBD2. The CDR3 extends over 16 amino acids. Trimming removed 4 bases from V and 7 bases from J; junction bases left unmatched: 9. The germline V gene has CDR1 LGHDT and CDR2 YNNKEL (reference sequence). CDR3 protein: CASSPIAGGIGNEQFF. CDR3 in DNA: TGTGCCAGCAGCCCGATAGCGGGAGGGATTGGGAATGAGCAGTTCTTC.

The V gene is TRBV6-4, the J gene TRBJ2-7, with D uncertain. The ends were cut back, 0 bases at V and 0 bases at J, with 6 bases in the middle. The CDR3 spans 14 residues. The germline V gene has CDR1 MRHNA and CDR2 SNTAGT. CDR3 sequence: CASSDSFDSYEQYF. CDR3 nucleotides: TGTGCCAGCAGTGACTCTTTTGACTCCTACGAGCAGTACTTC.

This clonotype showed up just a few times. The chain combines TRBV24-1 with TRBJ2-3; D is possibly TRBD2 (7 bases). Germline V gives CDR1 KGHDR, CDR2 SFDVKD. The CDR3 length is 17 residues. With 3 bases removed from V and 3 bases from J, the gap between germline ends came to 18 bases. CDR3: CATSDPSGGSRTDTQYF. The CDR3 region has the DNA TGTGCCACCAGTGATCCCTCGGGGGGCTCTAGGACAGATACGCAGTATTTT.